These 30 T cell receptor beta chains came from one sample sequenced in a study of blood T cell repertoires in COVID-19. Generated by immunoSEQ multiplex PCR, the TCRdb table keeps only in-frame clones and is missing some. The data hold hundreds of thousands of clones, with about 91% observed a single time. Sequenced sample: PBMCs or T cells enriched from blood (not recorded which). These receptors came from a woman under 30 who had recovered from COVID-19.

J is TRBJ1-6 and V is TRBV5-1; a weak D match, TRBD1 (5 bases). Trimming shortened V by 1 base and J by 8 bases, and 13 bases separated the two germline ends. Germline V gene sequence: CDR1 SGHRS, CDR2 YFSETQ. There are 15 residues in the CDR3. CDR3: CASSLTGGRDSPLHF. The CDR3 DNA is TGCGCCAGCAGCTTGACGGGGGGACGGGATTCACCCCTCCACTTT.

The V gene is TRBV25-1, the J gene TRBJ1-2, with D possibly matching TRBD1 (6 bases). Trimming took 5 bases from V and 6 from J, leaving 7 bases between them. This CDR3 comprises 11 residues. The germline CDR1 and CDR2 sequences are MGHDK and SYGVNS. The DNA for the CDR3 is TGTGCCAGCAGTACAGGGCATGGCTACACCTTC. Translation: CASSTGHGYTF.

The V gene is TRBV27, the J gene TRBJ2-1; TRBD2 might be the D (7 bases). Trimming left V 9 bases short and J 4 bases short, with 16 bases between. This CDR3 region has 14 residues. Germline loops: CDR1 MNHEY, CDR2 SMNVEV (reference sequence). The chain's CDR3 is CASRMRGGYNEQFF. The CDR3 DNA reads TGTGCCAGTAGGATGAGGGGGGGTTACAATGAGCAGTTCTTC.

V usage is TRBV11-3 and J usage is TRBJ2-7, with a tentative D call TRBD2 (6 bases). The CDR3 spans 13 residues. Germline V gene data show CDR1 as SGHNT and CDR2 as YENEEA. The germline V and J ends were trimmed by 0 bases and 7 bases, with 10 bases remaining between them. CDR3 sequence (DNA): TGTGCCAGCAGCTTAGATTCCCGGGGGGAGCAGTACTTC. Amino acids: CASSLDSRGEQYF.

The chain recombines TRBV7-6 with TRBJ2-1; a possible D gene is TRBD2 (6 bases). Per the germline V gene, CDR1 is SGHVS and CDR2 is FNYEAQ. V lost 4 bases and J lost 4, with 17 bases in between. This CDR3 has 16 residues. CDR3 amino acids: CASSSAGRGGYNEQFF. CDR3 coding DNA: TGTGCCAGCAGCTCTGCTGGGCGGGGAGGATACAATGAGCAGTTCTTC.

The genes are TRBV5-6 and TRBJ2-7; D remains unclear. Between the trimmed V and J ends, which lost 1 base and 7 bases, there was a span of 9 bases. This CDR3 region has 12 residues. CDR1 is SGHDT, CDR2 YYEEEE, per germline. The CDR3 bases are TGTGCCAGCAGCTTGCTCGGGTGGGAGCAGTACTTC. Amino acid sequence: CASSLLGWEQYF.

This clone was detected once. This chain links TRBV5-1 with TRBJ1-4; 9 nucleotides align to TRBD1. The CDR3 totals 15 residues. V gave up 4 bases and J gave up 5 bases; unmatched junction bases: 6. From germline, CDR1 is SGHRS and CDR2 YFSETQ. DNA of the CDR3: TGCGCCAGCAGCAACACCGGGACAGGGAATGAAAAACTGTTTTTT. This sequence encodes CASSNTGTGNEKLFF.

The rearrangement joins TRBV25-1 to TRBJ2-1; 10 bases are a match to TRBD2. The germline V gene encodes CDR1 MGHDK and CDR2 SYGVNS. Trimming removed 4 bases from V and 13 bases from J; junction bases left unmatched: 10. This CDR3 is 14 amino acids long. CDR3: CASSVSQRGGSQFF. DNA for the CDR3: TGTGCCAGCAGTGTATCCCAGCGGGGGGGCTCCCAGTTCTTC.

The V and J genes are TRBV19 and TRBJ1-1; 7 nucleotides align to TRBD1. This CDR3 region has 15 residues. The junction had 10 bases not matched to a gene; V was cut back by 5 bases and J by 4 bases. Germline V gene lookup returns CDR1 LNHDA and CDR2 SQIVND (reference sequence). The CDR3 DNA sequence: TGTGCCAGTAGTCAGGGACAGTACAGCCCCACTGAAGCTTTCTTT. Protein product: CASSQGQYSPTEAFF.

In this sample, this clone turned up a few times. The chain carries TRBV28 and TRBJ1-5, with a possible D match to TRBD1 (5 bases). Per the germline V gene, CDR1 is MDHEN and CDR2 is SYDVKM. V lost 4 bases and J lost 7, with 14 bases in between. The CDR3 extends over 14 amino acids. The CDR3 loop is CASSSSQGGQPQHF. The CDR3 bases are TGTGCCAGCAGTTCTTCTCAGGGAGGCCAGCCCCAGCATTTT. The entire variable domain, with the rest obtained from reference TRBV28 and TRBJ1-5, is as follows: DVKVTQSSRYLVKRTGEKVFLECVQDMDHENMFWYRQDPGLGLRLIYFSYDVKMKEKGDIPEGYSVSREKKERFSLILESASTNQTSMYLCASSSSQGGQPQHFGDGTRLSIL.

This rearrangement joins TRBV7-2 to TRBJ1-2, with unresolved D. The V and J ends lost 5 bases and 6 bases respectively, with 13 bases between them. Germline V gene sequence: CDR1 SGHTA, CDR2 FQGNSA. The CDR3 runs 13 residues. The CDR3 reads CASSPSREDGYTF. The CDR3, as DNA: TGTGCCAGCAGCCCTTCGCGGGAAGATGGCTACACCTTC.

This chain links TRBV2 with TRBJ2-1; no clear D gene. The germline V gene encodes CDR1 SNHLY and CDR2 FYNNEI. This CDR3 has 14 residues. Trimming took 5 bases from V and 0 from J, leaving 8 bases between them. CDR3 loop: CASSSMSSYNEQFF. CDR3 coding DNA: TGTGCCAGCAGTTCCATGAGCTCCTACAATGAGCAGTTCTTC.

V usage is TRBV6-2 or TRBV6-3 and J usage is TRBJ2-3; D not certain. V was pared by 0 bases and J by 6 bases, with 10 bases between. The germline gives CDR1 MNHEY, CDR2 SVGEGT. The CDR3 length is 14 residues. The DNA of the CDR3 is TGTGCCAGCAGTTACTCCCGACTCGGGGATACGCAGTATTTT. Protein: CASSYSRLGDTQYF.

This clone was seen a few times. The chain employs TRBV28 and TRBJ1-4, with D unclear. The CDR3 sequence is 13 residues long. The germline gives CDR1 MDHEN, CDR2 SYDVKM. Trimming shortened V by 6 bases and J by 4 bases, and 9 bases separated the two germline ends. The CDR3, as DNA: TGTGCCAGCAGGATGGCGGGTAATGAAAAACTGTTTTTT. Amino acid sequence: CASRMAGNEKLFF.

V is TRBV4-3 and J is TRBJ1-2; D is unresolved. V lost 1 base and J lost 8, with 11 bases in between. The CDR3 length is 13 residues. Germline V CDR1 and CDR2: LGHNA, YSLEER. CDR3: CASSQVSLEGYTF. The DNA of the CDR3 is TGCGCCAGCAGCCAAGTGAGTCTGGAGGGCTACACCTTC.

The chain employs TRBV7-6 and TRBJ2-2, with 7 bases lining up with TRBD1. The length of the CDR3 is 14 residues. V lost 4 bases to trimming and J lost 6 bases; unmatched junction nucleotides: 5. From germline, CDR1 is SGHVS and CDR2 FNYEAQ. The CDR3 reads CASSSTTGSGELFF. CDR3 DNA sequence: TGTGCCAGCAGCTCAACGACAGGGTCCGGGGAGCTGTTTTTT.

The rearrangement uses TRBV28 and TRBJ1-2; D may be TRBD1 (6 bases). The CDR3 spans 15 residues. CDR1 MDHEN and CDR2 SYDVKM come from the germline V gene. V was pared by 4 bases and J by 7 bases, with 19 bases between. Here the CDR3 reads CASSSFGWGRGGYTF. CDR3 nucleotides: TGTGCCAGCAGTTCCTTCGGATGGGGGCGCGGTGGCTACACCTTC.

This rearrangement joins TRBV7-9 to TRBJ1-2; D is perhaps TRBD1 (6 bases). Germline CDR1 SEHNR, CDR2 FQNEAQ (reference sequence). Trimming left V 4 bases short and J 2 bases short, with 11 bases between. The CDR3 consists of 14 residues. The CDR3 DNA reads TGTGCCAGCAGCTCCAGGGGTGAAAACTATGGCTACACCTTC. Its protein product is CASSSRGENYGYTF. Using reference TRBV7-9 and TRBJ1-2 for the parts outside the CDR3, the full variable domain is DTGVSQNPRHKITKRGQNVTFRCDPISEHNRLYWYRQTLGQGPEFLTYFQNEAQLEKSRLLSDRFSAERPKGSFSTLEIQRTEQGDSAMYLCASSSRGENYGYTFGSGTRLTVV.

This chain uses TRBV5-8 with TRBJ1-1, with 8 bases lining up with TRBD1. The CDR3 spans 14 residues. Trimming removed 3 bases from V and 6 bases from J; junction bases left unmatched: 7. Germline CDR1 and CDR2: SGHTS and YDEGEE. The CDR3 is CASSWRDRRAEAFF. For the CDR3, the DNA is TGTGCCAGCAGCTGGAGGGACAGGAGGGCTGAAGCTTTCTTT.

The chain joins TRBV27 to TRBJ2-7; 10 nucleotides align to TRBD1. The CDR3 length is 14 residues. In germline, CDR1 is MNHEY, CDR2 SMNVEV (reference sequence). The V gene end was trimmed by 6 bases and the J gene end by 5 bases; junction bases not matched to a gene: 7. The CDR3 DNA is TGTGCCAGCAGCTTAGGGGACAGGGGCAACGAGCAGTACTTC. Its protein is CASSLGDRGNEQYF.

The chain couples TRBV13 to TRBJ2-5; weak D call: TRBD2 (6 bases). Germline V gives CDR1 PRHDT, CDR2 FYEKMQ (reference sequence). The ends were cut back, 6 bases at V and 5 bases at J, with 19 bases in the middle. CDR3 size: 15 residues. The CDR3 sequence: CASSQTIGAGETQYF. CDR3 DNA sequence: TGTGCCAGCAGTCAAACTATAGGGGCGGGGGAGACCCAGTACTTC.

The chain has TRBV2 and TRBJ1-2, with D unresolved. Germline loops: CDR1 SNHLY, CDR2 FYNNEI. Trimming took off 3 bases at V and 5 bases at J, with 10 bases between the two ends. CDR3 length: 13 amino acids. The CDR3 here is CASSDRSGYGYTF. CDR3 in DNA: TGTGCCAGCAGTGATCGGTCAGGATATGGCTACACCTTC. The variable domain in full, with the rest retrieved from reference TRBV2 and TRBJ1-2, is EPEVTQTPSHQVTQMGQEVILRCVPISNHLYFYWYRQILGQKVEFLVSFYNNEISEKSEIFDDQFSVERPDGSNFTLKIRSTKLEDSAMYFCASSDRSGYGYTFGSGTRLTVV.

This sequence joins TRBV4-3 and TRBJ2-7, with TRBD2 as a possible D gene (6 bases). The germline V and J ends were trimmed by 0 bases and 3 bases, with 9 bases remaining between them. The V gene's germline CDR1 is LGHNA and CDR2 YSLEER. This CDR3 has 14 amino acids. CDR3 bases: TGCGCCAGCAGCCAAGATAGCGGAAACTACGAGCAGTACTTC. This sequence encodes CASSQDSGNYEQYF.

This chain uses TRBV27 with TRBJ2-4, with D possibly being TRBD1 (6 bases). Per the germline V gene, CDR1 is MNHEY and CDR2 is SMNVEV (reference sequence). V was shortened by 6 bases and J by 2 bases, with 14 bases between the two germline ends. This CDR3 comprises 15 residues. CDR3 sequence reads: CASSFIQGTKNIQYF. The CDR3 DNA is TGTGCCAGCAGCTTCATACAGGGTACCAAAAACATTCAGTACTTC.

The chain has TRBV14 and TRBJ1-6; D not certain. Germline CDR1 and CDR2: SGHDN and FVKESK. V was cut by 1 base and J by 8 bases, with 18 bases left in between. The length of the CDR3 is 17 residues. DNA for the CDR3: TGTGCCAGCAGCCAAGTCACTGTCGTTCGGAGGGATTCACCCCTCCACTTT. Its protein is CASSQVTVVRRDSPLHF.

This clone was seen just once. This chain uses TRBV5-1 with TRBJ2-2, with 16 bases lining up with TRBD2. Germline V gives CDR1 SGHRS, CDR2 YFSETQ. Trimming removed 4 bases from V and 2 bases from J; junction bases left unmatched: 11. This CDR3 has 20 residues. The CDR3 reads CASSILGLAGGSPNTGELFF. The CDR3, as DNA: TGCGCCAGCAGCATACTGGGACTAGCGGGGGGGAGCCCCAACACCGGGGAGCTGTTTTTT.

The J gene is TRBJ1-4, the V gene TRBV30; 9 bases line up with TRBD1. With V trimmed by 5 bases and J by 8 bases, 15 bases remained unmatched. This CDR3 contains 16 residues. The germline CDR1 and CDR2 sequences are GTSNPN and SVGIG (reference sequence). In nucleotides, the CDR3 is TGTGCCTGGGGTCCCGGGACAGGGAACGGAGCGGAAAAACTGTTTTTT. Amino acid sequence: CAWGPGTGNGAEKLFF. The variable domain in full, completed from reference TRBV30 and TRBJ1-4, reads SQTIHQWPATLVQPVGSPLSLECTVEGTSNPNLYWYRQAAGRGLQLLFYSVGIGQISSEVPQNLSASRPQDRQFILSSKKLLLSDSGFYLCAWGPGTGNGAEKLFFGSGTQLSVL.

The chain uses TRBV10-3 and TRBJ1-2; 11 nucleotides match TRBD1. The V gene's germline CDR1 is ENHRY and CDR2 SYGVKD. V dropped 8 bases and J dropped 3; count of bases not matched to a gene: 2. The CDR3 contains 13 residues. The CDR3 nucleotides are TGTGCCATCGGGGGACAGGGGGACTATGGCTACACCTTC. It translates to CAIGGQGDYGYTF.

The chain combines TRBV2 with TRBJ1-6, with TRBD1 as a possible D gene (6 bases). CDR1 is SNHLY and CDR2 is FYNNEI in the germline V gene. Trimming cost V 7 bases and J 7 bases, with 8 bases left between them. The CDR3 loop spans 12 amino acids. As DNA, the CDR3 is TGTGCCAGCACCAGGGGAAATTCACCCCTCCACTTT. As protein: CASTRGNSPLHF.

The chain joins TRBV12-3 or TRBV12-4 to TRBJ2-2; D gene unclear. This CDR3 spans 12 amino acids. Trimming stripped 3 bases from V and 5 bases from J, with 4 bases between. The DNA of the CDR3 is TGTGCCAGCAGTTTCCTTACCGGGGAGCTGTTTTTT. This gives the protein CASSFLTGELFF.